Listed below are T cell receptor beta chains from one sample, sequenced in a study of blood T cell repertoires in COVID-19. Libraries were prepared by immunoSEQ multiplex PCR; TCRdb keeps only in-frame clonotypes and omits some of them. The sample has about 30,000 clones, 89% seen once; the top ten hold 28%. Sequences were obtained from peripheral blood. The source is a man at least 80 years old with acute or convalescent COVID-19. Each CDR3 is given with its conserved first and last residue. D genes are given only for firm matches. Size values are once, few and many counts, or a class for expanded clones, and some rows have none.

abundance: -; d_gene: TRBD1; j_gene: TRBJ2-7; v_gene: TRBV28; CDR3aa: CASSSAGTGPYEQYF; CDR3nt: TGTGCCAGCAGTAGTGCCGGGACAGGGCCCTACGAGCAGTACTTC
abundance: -; d_gene: -; j_gene: TRBJ1-4; v_gene: TRBV30; CDR3aa: CAWSFGYNEKLFF; CDR3nt: TGTGCCTGGAGTTTCGGTTATAATGAAAAACTGTTTTTT
abundance: once; d_gene: -; j_gene: TRBJ2-5; v_gene: TRBV25-1; CDR3aa: CASSPTGFETQYF; CDR3nt: TGTGCCAGCAGCCCAACAGGGTTCGAGACCCAGTACTTC
abundance: -; d_gene: -; j_gene: TRBJ1-5; v_gene: TRBV2; CDR3aa: CASKRELNNQPQHF; CDR3nt: TGTGCCAGCAAAAGGGAGCTAAACAATCAGCCCCAGCATTTT
abundance: -; d_gene: -; j_gene: TRBJ2-6; v_gene: TRBV7-2; CDR3aa: CASSLEAAVANVLTF; CDR3nt: TGTGCCAGCAGCTTAGAGGCGGCTGTCGCCAACGTCCTGACTTTC
abundance: -; d_gene: TRBD2; j_gene: TRBJ2-3; v_gene: TRBV20-1; CDR3aa: CSASGLAGLSTDTQYF; CDR3nt: TGCAGTGCTAGTGGATTAGCGGGATTAAGCACAGATACGCAGTATTTT
abundance: -; d_gene: -; j_gene: TRBJ1-1; v_gene: TRBV28; CDR3aa: CASSSQYRARNTEAFF; CDR3nt: TGTGCCAGCAGCTCCCAATACAGGGCACGGAACACTGAAGCTTTCTTT
abundance: -; d_gene: -; j_gene: TRBJ1-3; v_gene: TRBV11-2; CDR3aa: CASSLLRGNGNTIYF; CDR3nt: TGTGCCAGCAGCTTACTGAGAGGGAATGGAAACACCATATATTTT
abundance: -; d_gene: TRBD2; j_gene: TRBJ2-5; v_gene: TRBV6-5; CDR3aa: CASKRREGGTQYF; CDR3nt: TGTGCCAGCAAAAGGCGGGAGGGCGGGACCCAGTACTTC
abundance: -; d_gene: -; j_gene: TRBJ1-6; v_gene: TRBV3-1/TRBV3-2; CDR3aa: CASSSTGTSSYNSPLHF; CDR3nt: TGTGCCAGCAGTAGCACAGGGACTAGCTCCTATAATTCACCCCTCCACTTT
abundance: -; d_gene: -; j_gene: TRBJ2-6; v_gene: TRBV19; CDR3aa: CASSIDGASNSGANVLTF; CDR3nt: TGTGCCAGTAGTATAGATGGGGCCTCGAACTCTGGGGCCAACGTCCTGACTTTC
abundance: -; d_gene: -; j_gene: TRBJ2-1; v_gene: TRBV7-8; CDR3aa: CASSLRLSASEQFF; CDR3nt: TGTGCCAGCAGCTTAAGGTTGAGCGCTAGTGAGCAGTTCTTC
abundance: -; d_gene: -; j_gene: TRBJ2-1; v_gene: TRBV7-2; CDR3aa: CASGGGGEGNEQFF; CDR3nt: TGTGCCAGCGGGGGCGGGGGAGAGGGTAATGAGCAGTTCTTC
abundance: -; d_gene: TRBD1; j_gene: TRBJ2-7; v_gene: TRBV5-1; CDR3aa: CASGQWDRASGEQYF; CDR3nt: TGCGCCAGCGGACAATGGGACAGAGCTTCGGGCGAGCAGTACTTC
abundance: few; d_gene: TRBD1; j_gene: TRBJ1-2; v_gene: TRBV11-2; CDR3aa: CASSFGGQNYGYTF; CDR3nt: TGTGCCAGCAGCTTCGGGGGACAGAACTATGGCTACACCTTC
abundance: few; d_gene: -; j_gene: TRBJ2-7; v_gene: TRBV3-1/TRBV3-2; CDR3aa: CASSQDPGRVYEQYF; CDR3nt: TGTGCCAGCAGCCAAGATCCGGGCAGGGTCTACGAGCAGTACTTC
abundance: few; d_gene: TRBD2; j_gene: TRBJ2-1; v_gene: TRBV5-6; CDR3aa: CASSLGLAARWYNEQFF; CDR3nt: TGTGCCAGCAGCTTGGGACTAGCGGCCAGATGGTACAATGAGCAGTTCTTC
abundance: -; d_gene: -; j_gene: TRBJ1-2; v_gene: TRBV7-2; CDR3aa: CASSLGSGNYGYTF; CDR3nt: TGTGCCAGCAGCTTAGGCTCAGGGAACTATGGCTACACCTTC
abundance: -; d_gene: TRBD1; j_gene: TRBJ2-2; v_gene: TRBV5-1; CDR3aa: CASSPWTGSTGELFF; CDR3nt: TGCGCCAGCAGCCCGTGGACAGGGAGCACCGGGGAGCTGTTTTTT
abundance: -; d_gene: -; j_gene: TRBJ1-2; v_gene: TRBV4-1; CDR3aa: CASSQDREGFYGYTF; CDR3nt: TGCGCCAGCAGCCAAGATCGGGAGGGGTTCTATGGCTACACCTTC
abundance: -; d_gene: -; j_gene: TRBJ1-1; v_gene: TRBV11-3; CDR3aa: CASSPGVNTEAFF; CDR3nt: TGTGCCAGCAGCCCGGGGGTGAACACTGAAGCTTTCTTT
abundance: once; d_gene: -; j_gene: TRBJ1-1; v_gene: TRBV28; CDR3aa: CASSLGLRVGNTEAFF; CDR3nt: TGTGCCAGCAGTTTAGGACTCCGGGTTGGGAACACTGAAGCTTTCTTT
abundance: -; d_gene: -; j_gene: TRBJ1-5; v_gene: TRBV28; CDR3aa: CASSPSGQPQHF; CDR3nt: TGTGCCAGCAGTCCCTCGGGTCAGCCCCAGCATTTT
abundance: -; d_gene: TRBD2; j_gene: TRBJ2-3; v_gene: TRBV19; CDR3aa: CASGEGPDTQYF; CDR3nt: TGTGCCAGTGGGGAGGGCCCAGATACGCAGTATTTT
abundance: -; d_gene: TRBD2; j_gene: TRBJ2-2; v_gene: TRBV5-4; CDR3aa: CASSWGLADTGELFF; CDR3nt: TGTGCCAGCAGCTGGGGACTAGCGGACACCGGGGAGCTGTTTTTT
abundance: -; d_gene: TRBD2; j_gene: TRBJ2-7; v_gene: TRBV5-1; CDR3aa: CASSPFGRGSYEQYF; CDR3nt: TGCGCCAGCAGCCCCTTCGGGAGGGGCTCCTACGAGCAGTACTTC
abundance: -; d_gene: -; j_gene: TRBJ1-3; v_gene: TRBV19; CDR3aa: CASTPRSGRGNTIYF; CDR3nt: TGTGCCAGTACCCCAAGGTCCGGCAGGGGAAACACCATATATTTT
abundance: -; d_gene: TRBD1; j_gene: TRBJ1-2; v_gene: TRBV18; CDR3aa: CASSPPGQGTYGYTF; CDR3nt: TGTGCCAGCTCACCACCGGGACAGGGGACCTATGGCTACACCTTC
abundance: -; d_gene: -; j_gene: TRBJ2-1; v_gene: TRBV6-2/TRBV6-3; CDR3aa: CASSYASGPWYNEQFF; CDR3nt: TGTGCCAGCAGTTACGCCAGCGGGCCTTGGTACAATGAGCAGTTCTTC
abundance: once; d_gene: TRBD1; j_gene: TRBJ1-1; v_gene: TRBV5-5; CDR3aa: CASSLGLYTGDLTEAFF; CDR3nt: TGTGCCAGCAGCCTGGGACTCTATACAGGGGATCTGACTGAAGCTTTCTTT
abundance: -; d_gene: -; j_gene: TRBJ1-3; v_gene: TRBV19; CDR3aa: CASSIVADSGNTIYF; CDR3nt: TGTGCCAGTAGTATAGTGGCAGACTCTGGAAACACCATATATTTT
abundance: -; d_gene: -; j_gene: TRBJ2-7; v_gene: TRBV5-1; CDR3aa: CASSPLGGRTYEQYF; CDR3nt: TGCGCCAGCAGCCCCCTCGGGGGAAGAACCTACGAGCAGTACTTC
abundance: -; d_gene: TRBD1; j_gene: TRBJ1-1; v_gene: TRBV7-9; CDR3aa: CASSFGDRGWNTEAFF; CDR3nt: TGTGCCAGCAGCTTTGGGGACAGGGGTTGGAACACTGAAGCTTTCTTT
abundance: -; d_gene: -; j_gene: TRBJ1-3; v_gene: TRBV11-2; CDR3aa: CASSSTTGDTIYF; CDR3nt: TGTGCCAGCAGCTCCACGACTGGCGACACCATATATTTT
abundance: -; d_gene: -; j_gene: TRBJ2-3; v_gene: TRBV7-2; CDR3aa: CASSLSRPGATDTQYF; CDR3nt: TGTGCCAGCAGCTTATCACGGCCAGGGGCAACAGATACGCAGTATTTT
abundance: -; d_gene: TRBD1; j_gene: TRBJ1-2; v_gene: TRBV10-3; CDR3aa: CAIRKQGAHGYTF; CDR3nt: TGTGCCATCAGAAAACAGGGGGCGCATGGCTACACCTTC
abundance: -; d_gene: TRBD2; j_gene: TRBJ2-3; v_gene: TRBV27; CDR3aa: CASSRNPTLAGGLNTQYF; CDR3nt: TGTGCCAGCAGTAGAAACCCTACTCTAGCGGGAGGGTTGAATACGCAGTATTTT
abundance: -; d_gene: TRBD1; j_gene: TRBJ2-7; v_gene: TRBV10-3; CDR3aa: CAINTPGQGTYEQYF; CDR3nt: TGTGCCATCAATACCCCGGGACAGGGGACCTACGAGCAGTACTTC
abundance: -; d_gene: -; j_gene: TRBJ2-3; v_gene: TRBV10-3; CDR3aa: CAISARGSGDTQYF; CDR3nt: TGTGCCATCAGTGCAAGGGGTAGTGGGGATACGCAGTATTTT
abundance: -; d_gene: TRBD2; j_gene: TRBJ2-7; v_gene: TRBV7-8; CDR3aa: CASSYSGSPYEQYF; CDR3nt: TGTGCCAGCAGCTATAGCGGGAGCCCCTACGAGCAGTACTTC
abundance: -; d_gene: -; j_gene: TRBJ2-7; v_gene: TRBV19; CDR3aa: CASSSGYTYEQYF; CDR3nt: TGTGCCAGCTCTTCAGGGTACACCTACGAGCAGTACTTC
abundance: -; d_gene: TRBD1; j_gene: TRBJ2-2; v_gene: TRBV29-1; CDR3aa: CSVDGTGTGELFF; CDR3nt: TGCAGCGTTGATGGGACAGGCACCGGGGAGCTGTTTTTT
abundance: -; d_gene: -; j_gene: TRBJ2-2; v_gene: TRBV19; CDR3aa: CASSSRSNTGELFF; CDR3nt: TGTGCCAGTAGTAGCAGATCGAACACCGGGGAGCTGTTTTTT